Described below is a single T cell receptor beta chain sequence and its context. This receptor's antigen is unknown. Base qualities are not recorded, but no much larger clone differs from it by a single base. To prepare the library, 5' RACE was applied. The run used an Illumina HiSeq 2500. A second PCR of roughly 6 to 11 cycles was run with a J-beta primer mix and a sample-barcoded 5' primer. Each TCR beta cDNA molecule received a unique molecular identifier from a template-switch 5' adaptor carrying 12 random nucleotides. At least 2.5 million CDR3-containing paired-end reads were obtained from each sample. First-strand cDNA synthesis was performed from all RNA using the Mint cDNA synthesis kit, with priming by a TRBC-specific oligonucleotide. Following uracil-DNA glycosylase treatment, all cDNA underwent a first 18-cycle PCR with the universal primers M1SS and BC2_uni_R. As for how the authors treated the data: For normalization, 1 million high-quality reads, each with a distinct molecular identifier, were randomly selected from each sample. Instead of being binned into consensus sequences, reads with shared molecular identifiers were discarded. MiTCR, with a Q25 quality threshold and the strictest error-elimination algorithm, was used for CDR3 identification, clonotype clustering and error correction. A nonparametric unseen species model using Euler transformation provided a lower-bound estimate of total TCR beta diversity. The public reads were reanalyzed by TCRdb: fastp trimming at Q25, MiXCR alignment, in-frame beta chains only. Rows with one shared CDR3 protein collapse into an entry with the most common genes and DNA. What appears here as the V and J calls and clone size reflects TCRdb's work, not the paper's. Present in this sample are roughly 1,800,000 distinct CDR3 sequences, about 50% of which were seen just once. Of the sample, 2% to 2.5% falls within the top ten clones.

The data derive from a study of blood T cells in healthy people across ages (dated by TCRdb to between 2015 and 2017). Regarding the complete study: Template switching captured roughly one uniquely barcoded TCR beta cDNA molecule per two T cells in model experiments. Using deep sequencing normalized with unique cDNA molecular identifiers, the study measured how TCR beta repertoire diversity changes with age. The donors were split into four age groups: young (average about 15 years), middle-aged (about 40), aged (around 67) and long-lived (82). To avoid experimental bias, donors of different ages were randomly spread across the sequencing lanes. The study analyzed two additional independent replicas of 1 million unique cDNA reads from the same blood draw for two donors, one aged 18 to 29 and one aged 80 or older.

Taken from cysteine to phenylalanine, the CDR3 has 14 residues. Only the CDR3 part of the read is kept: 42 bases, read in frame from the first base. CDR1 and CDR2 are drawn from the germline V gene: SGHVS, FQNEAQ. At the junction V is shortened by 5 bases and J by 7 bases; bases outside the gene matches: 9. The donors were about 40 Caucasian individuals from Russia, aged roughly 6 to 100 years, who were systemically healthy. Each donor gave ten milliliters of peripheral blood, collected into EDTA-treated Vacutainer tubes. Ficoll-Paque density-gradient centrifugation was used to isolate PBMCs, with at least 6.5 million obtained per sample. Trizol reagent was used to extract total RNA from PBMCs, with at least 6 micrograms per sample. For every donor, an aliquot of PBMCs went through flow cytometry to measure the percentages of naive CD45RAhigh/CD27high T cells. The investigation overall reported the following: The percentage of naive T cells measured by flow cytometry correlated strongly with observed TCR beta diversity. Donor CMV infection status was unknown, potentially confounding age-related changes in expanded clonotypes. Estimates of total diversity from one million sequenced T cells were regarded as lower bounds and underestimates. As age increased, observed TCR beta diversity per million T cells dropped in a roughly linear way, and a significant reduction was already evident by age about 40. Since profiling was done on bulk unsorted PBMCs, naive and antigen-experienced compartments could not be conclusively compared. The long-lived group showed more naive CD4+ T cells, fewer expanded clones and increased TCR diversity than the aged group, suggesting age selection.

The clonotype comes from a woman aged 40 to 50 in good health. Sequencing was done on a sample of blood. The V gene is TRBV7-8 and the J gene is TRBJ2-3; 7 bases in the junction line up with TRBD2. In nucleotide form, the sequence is TGTGCCAGCAGCGAAACGGTGGGGGGGAATACGCAGTATTTT. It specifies CASSETVGGNTQYF.